Presented here are 24 T cell receptor beta chains from one specimen sequenced in a study of T cells in Graves' hyperthyroidism and ophthalmopathy. There were TCR beta CDR3 regions amplified from RNA transcripts. Carried out on the TCR CDR3, a first-round RT-PCR used the HTBI primer set. In TCRdb, the multiplex PCR reads were re-called with MiXCR into one record per CDR3 protein. The sample gives roughly 720,000 distinct CDR3 sequences, 17% of which show up once; around 15% is in the top ten. The sample was blood. The receptor source for this set is a man aged 45-65 years with Graves' hyperthyroidism.

The chain carries TRBV28 and TRBJ2-7; 10 positions match TRBD2. The CDR3 is 14 amino acids. Trimming at V came to 7 bases and at J to 4 bases, leaving 7 bases not matched to a gene. CDR1 and CDR2 (germline): MDHEN, SYDVKM. The CDR3 region has the DNA TGTGCCAGCACCTCTAGCGGGAGTCAGTACGAGCAGTACTTC. Translating gives CASTSSGSQYEQYF.

The chain recombines TRBV4-1 with TRBJ2-7; 10 bases agree with TRBD2. Germline lookup yields CDR1 MGHRA and CDR2 YSYEKL. V dropped 2 bases and J dropped 5; count of bases not matched to a gene: 6. The CDR3 covers 15 residues. The CDR3 region is CASSQLGLAHNEQYF. The CDR3 DNA reads as TGCGCCAGCAGCCAATTGGGACTAGCGCACAACGAGCAGTACTTC.

This clonotype was seen many times. This rearrangement joins TRBV3-1 to TRBJ2-3; 8 bases are a match to TRBD2. Germline V CDR1 and CDR2: LGHDT, YNNKEL (reference sequence). The CDR3 is 17 residues long. The V gene end was trimmed by 0 bases and the J gene end by 3 bases; junction bases not matched to a gene: 8. The CDR3 reads CASSQDWLAGFTDTQYF. The CDR3 DNA reads TGTGCCAGCAGCCAAGATTGGCTAGCGGGCTTTACAGATACGCAGTATTTT.

There are many counts of this clonotype. This chain joins TRBV28 and TRBJ2-2; no definite D call. Germline CDR1 reads MDHEN; CDR2 reads SYDVKM. V was clipped by 2 bases and J by 5 bases, with 12 bases between them. CDR3 length: 15 amino acids. CDR3 amino acids: CASSLGSTGTGELFF. In DNA form, the CDR3 reads TGTGCCAGCAGTTTAGGGTCAACCGGGACCGGGGAGCTGTTTTTT.

The CDR3, as DNA: TGTGCCAGCAGTTATAGAGCGGGTCACTTCAATGAGCAGTTCTTC. Translated, it gives CASSYRAGHFNEQFF. V gene TRBV7-3 combines with J gene TRBJ2-1; the D gene is possibly TRBD2 (6 bases). The CDR3 loop spans 15 amino acids. The germline gives CDR1 SGHTA, CDR2 FQGTGA. Trimming pared 6 bases from V and 6 bases from J, leaving 18 bases between.

This clonotype was picked up a small number of times. The chain carries TRBV12-3 or TRBV12-4 and TRBJ2-7, with D possibly matching TRBD2 (5 bases). CDR3 length: 13 residues. Trimming shortened V by 3 bases and J by 3 bases, and 9 bases separated the two germline ends. CDR3 in amino acids: CASSFIRGYEQYF. The CDR3 DNA reads TGTGCCAGCAGTTTTATACGGGGCTACGAGCAGTACTTC.

The chain recombines TRBV24-1 with TRBJ2-2; 9 nucleotides align to TRBD1. This CDR3 has 16 residues. Germline CDR1 is KGHDR and CDR2 is SFDVKD. V dropped 5 bases and J dropped 2; count of bases not matched to a gene: 5. CDR3 protein: CATSGGTGSNTGELFF. The CDR3 DNA follows: TGTGCCACCAGTGGGGGGACAGGGTCCAACACCGGGGAGCTGTTTTTT.

This clonotype was detected only a few times. One base away lies a much larger clone, so this may be a sequencing read error. The V call is TRBV20-1, the J call TRBJ2-5; 8 bases agree with TRBD2. Unmatched junction bases numbered 0, after V lost 3 bases and J lost 3 bases. The germline gives CDR1 DFQATT, CDR2 SNEGSKA (reference sequence). The CDR3 sequence is 12 residues long. The CDR3: CSASGREETQYF. The DNA of the CDR3 is TGCAGTGCTAGCGGGAGGGAAGAGACCCAGTACTTC.

This chain connects TRBV5-1 to TRBJ2-7; maybe TRBD1 (6 bases). This CDR3 spans 14 amino acids. Germline-derived CDR1 and CDR2 are SGHRS and YFSETQ. The germline V and J ends were trimmed by 4 bases and 2 bases, with 13 bases remaining between them. The CDR3 here is CASSSSGETYEQYF. CDR3 nucleotides: TGCGCCAGCAGCAGCTCAGGGGAGACCTACGAGCAGTACTTC.

As concerns this clonotype: Possible read error: a much larger clone is one base away. The gene calls are TRBV5-1 and TRBJ2-7, with unresolved D. This CDR3 region has 14 residues. V was shortened by 3 bases and J by 2 bases, with 12 bases between the two germline ends. Per the germline V gene, CDR1 is SGHRS and CDR2 is YFSETQ. As DNA, the CDR3 is TGCGCCAGCAGCTGGGAAGCTGGACCCTACGAGCAGTACTTC. This codes for CASSWEAGPYEQYF.

The chain recombines TRBV19 with TRBJ2-7, with a possible D match to TRBD2 (6 bases). Trimming removed 3 bases from V and 0 bases from J, with 9 bases in between. The CDR3 is 14 amino acids. CDR1 and CDR2 from the germline V gene are LNHDA and SQIVND (reference sequence). Here the CDR3 reads CASSMRGSSYEQYF. DNA of the CDR3: TGTGCCAGTAGTATGCGGGGATCCTCCTACGAGCAGTACTTC.

V usage is TRBV6-2 or TRBV6-3 and J usage is TRBJ2-4, with TRBD2 identical over 11 bases. The CDR3 is 18 residues long. Looked up from germline, CDR1 is MNHEY and CDR2 is SVGEGT. Losses at the gene ends were 5 bases for V and 3 bases for J; bases not matched to a gene: 12. CDR3 residues: CASSPLRTSGSVKNIQYF. CDR3 sequence (DNA): TGTGCCAGCAGTCCTCTTAGAACTAGCGGGAGCGTCAAAAACATTCAGTACTTC.

The rearrangement joins TRBV24-1 to TRBJ2-1; 7 bases map to TRBD2. CDR3 size: 14 residues. Per germline, CDR1 KGHDR and CDR2 SFDVKD. Trimming at V came to 2 bases and at J to 6 bases, leaving 3 bases not matched to a gene. CDR3 coding DNA: TGTGCCACCAGTGATTGGACTAGAGCCAATGAGCAGTTCTTC. Amino acid sequence: CATSDWTRANEQFF.

CDR3 in DNA: TGTGCCAGCAGCGCGACAGGGGGTCAGAACACTGAAGCTTTCTTT. It codes for CASSATGGQNTEAFF. The V call is TRBV9, the J call TRBJ1-1; 9 bases are shared with TRBD1. The length of the CDR3 is 15 residues. With V trimmed by 3 bases and J by 1 base, 4 bases remained unmatched. The germline V gene has CDR1 SGDLS and CDR2 YYNGEE. The full variable domain, with the rest looked up from reference TRBV9 and TRBJ1-1, is DSGVTQTPKHLITATGQRVTLRCSPRSGDLSVYWYQQSLDQGLQFLIQYYNGEERAKGNILERFSAQQFPDLHSELNLSSLELGDSALYFCASSATGGQNTEAFFGQGTRLTVV.

This clonotype was observed many times. The rearrangement joins TRBV7-3 to TRBJ2-1; tentative D call: TRBD2 (6 bases). This CDR3 is built from 12 residues. V was cut by 5 bases and J by 8 bases, with 10 bases left in between. Germline loops: CDR1 SGHTA, CDR2 FQGTGA. The CDR3 is CASSTTGDEQFF. CDR3 DNA sequence: TGTGCCAGCAGCACGACGGGGGATGAGCAGTTCTTC.

The sample holds many counts of this clonotype. The chain carries TRBV11-2 and TRBJ2-7, with 7 bases lining up with TRBD1. CDR1 and CDR2 (germline): SGHAT, FQNNGV. CDR3 length: 15 amino acids. The V gene end was trimmed by 2 bases and the J gene end by 1 base; junction bases not matched to a gene: 5. The CDR3 is CASSLQRTGSYEQYF. CDR3 DNA: TGTGCCAGCAGCTTACAGCGGACAGGTTCCTACGAGCAGTACTTC.

This chain uses TRBV5-1 with TRBJ1-1; possible D gene TRBD1, 6 bases. From germline, CDR1 is SGHRS and CDR2 YFSETQ. This CDR3 is built from 11 residues. The ends were cut back, 6 bases at V and 7 bases at J, with 10 bases in the middle. CDR3 sequence reads: CASKRGIEAFF. Here the CDR3 DNA reads TGCGCCAGCAAGAGGGGGATTGAAGCTTTCTTT.

Many counts were recorded for this clonotype. The chain carries TRBV2 and TRBJ1-5; possible D gene TRBD1, 5 bases. Germline V gene lookup returns CDR1 SNHLY and CDR2 FYNNEI. The CDR3 loop spans 15 amino acids. V shed 6 bases and J shed 4 bases, with 16 bases lying between them. The CDR3 loop reads CASSVTREGNQPQHF. The CDR3 bases are TGTGCCAGCAGCGTGACGCGAGAGGGGAATCAGCCCCAGCATTTT.

This clonotype was seen repeatedly, ten times or more. V is TRBV2 and J is TRBJ1-1; 7 bases fit TRBD1. Germline V lookup: CDR1 SNHLY, CDR2 FYNNEI. The ends lost 3 bases at V and 4 bases at J; junction bases unmatched: 8. The CDR3 runs to 15 residues. The CDR3 nucleotides are TGTGCCAGCAGTGAGGAGACAGGGTTGGCCACTGAAGCTTTCTTT. It translates to CASSEETGLATEAFF.

This clonotype was observed a few times. This rearrangement joins TRBV7-9 to TRBJ2-7; D not resolved. The CDR3 is made up of 12 amino acids. Per germline, CDR1 SEHNR and CDR2 FQNEAQ (reference sequence). V gave up 2 bases and J gave up 5 bases, with 7 bases separating them. CDR3 loop: CASSLLTNEQYF. CDR3 nucleotides: TGTGCCAGCAGCTTATTAACCAACGAGCAGTACTTC. The full variable domain, rest sourced from reference TRBV7-9 and TRBJ2-7, is DTGVSQNPRHKITKRGQNVTFRCDPISEHNRLYWYRQTLGQGPEFLTYFQNEAQLEKSRLLSDRFSAERPKGSFSTLEIQRTEQGDSAMYLCASSLLTNEQYFGPGTRLTVT.

Note on this clonotype: A read error is possible here, since a much larger clone lies one base away. The chain uses TRBV12-3 or TRBV12-4 and TRBJ2-2; 8 bases are a match to TRBD2. With V trimmed by 5 bases and J by 2 bases, 4 bases remained unmatched. This CDR3 has 15 amino acids. The chain's CDR3 is CASSLSGSNTGELFF. In DNA form, the CDR3 reads TGTGCCAGCAGTCTGAGCGGGAGCAACACCGGGGAGCTGTTTTTT.

This clonotype has ten or more counts. The rearrangement links TRBV28 to TRBJ1-1; no definite D call. With 7 bases removed from V and 2 bases from J, the gap between germline ends came to 20 bases. The CDR3 has 16 residues. Germline CDR1 and CDR2: MDHEN and SYDVKM. This chain's CDR3 is CASTRNGGALNTEAFF. The CDR3 DNA follows: TGTGCCAGCACCCGTAATGGAGGAGCCCTAAACACTGAAGCTTTCTTT.

This clonotype was detected ten times or more. The chain's CDR3 is CASSPIRGHKTQYF. The CDR3 DNA follows: TGTGCCAGCAGCCCAATCCGGGGGCATAAGACCCAGTACTTC. This sequence joins TRBV11-2 and TRBJ2-5, with D perhaps assigned TRBD1 or TRBD2 (6 bases each). CDR1 and CDR2 from the germline V gene are SGHAT and FQNNGV. Trimming removed 5 bases at V and 6 bases at J, with 16 bases between. The CDR3 length is 14 residues. Filled out from reference TRBV11-2 and TRBJ2-5, the complete variable domain reads EAGVAQSPRYKIIEKRQSVAFWCNPISGHATLYWYQQILGQGPKLLIQFQNNGVVDDSQLPKDRFSAERLKGVDSTLKIQPAKLEDSAVYLCASSPIRGHKTQYFGPGTRLLVL.

This clonotype was counted many times. V and J are TRBV7-8 and TRBJ2-7, with TRBD1 identical over 8 bases. Germline V lookup: CDR1 SGHVS, CDR2 FQNEAQ. The V segment lost 3 bases and the J segment 7 bases; nucleotides outside the gene matches: 11. The CDR3 spans 15 residues. CDR3 coding DNA: TGTGCCAGCAGCTTCGGGACAGGTGGACCTAAGGAGCAGTACTTC. Protein sequence: CASSFGTGGPKEQYF.